The rows below give T cell receptor beta chains drawn from one sample of a study of T cell repertoires in cytomegalovirus infection. What these receptors recognize is not known. TCRdb fed the reads into MiXCR, producing one record per CDR3 protein. The sample has some 800,000 distinct CDR3 sequences, approximately 29% seen once. The material sequenced was cultured CD8+ T cells from PBMCs, taken from culture after CMV antigen stimulation. The source of these receptors is a human donor in good health (CMV status not recorded). Some clones in this sample may be carry-over from other donors' samples. The CDR3 runs from the conserved cysteine through the conserved F or W. A D gene is named only where the DNA matches it firmly. Clone size appears in some rows only: once, few, many, or a class for an expanded clone.

v_call	j_call	clone_size	d_call	cdr3_aa	cdr3_nt
TRBV27	TRBJ2-1	-	-	CASSLSRQYNEQFF	TGTGCCAGCAGTTTATCCCGACAGTACAATGAGCAGTTCTTC
TRBV18	TRBJ1-1	few	-	CASSPQGLRTEAFF	TGTGCCAGCTCACCTCAGGGTCTTCGCACTGAAGCTTTCTTT
TRBV7-6	TRBJ2-4	many	-	CASSLAAGGIQYF	TGTGCCAGCAGCTTAGCGGCAGGGGGGATTCAGTACTTC
TRBV15	TRBJ1-1	few	-	CATSRDKPVNTEAFF	TGTGCCACCAGCAGAGATAAGCCGGTGAACACTGAAGCTTTCTTT
TRBV7-2	TRBJ2-5	many	-	CASSLGARVIPQETQYF	TGTGCCAGCAGCTTAGGAGCCAGGGTAATCCCACAAGAGACCCAGTACTTC
TRBV12-3/TRBV12-4	TRBJ1-6	-	-	CASSLARAGENSPLHF	TGTGCCAGCAGTTTAGCCCGGGCAGGGGAGAATTCACCCCTCCACTTT
TRBV10-3	TRBJ2-2	-	-	CASMTDRDTGELFF	TGTGCCAGCATGACTGACCGGGACACCGGGGAGCTGTTTTTT
TRBV9	TRBJ2-3	-	TRBD2	CASSVATGTSVYTDTQYF	TGTGCCAGCAGCGTAGCTACCGGGACTAGCGTATACACAGATACGCAGTATTTT
TRBV7-2	TRBJ1-3	many	-	CASSPWGQHNSGNTIYF	TGTGCCAGCAGCCCCTGGGGGCAGCATAACTCTGGAAACACCATATATTTT
TRBV28	TRBJ2-5	-	-	CASVSRDPGWETQYF	TGTGCCAGCGTCTCCCGCGATCCGGGGTGGGAGACCCAGTACTTC
TRBV4-3	TRBJ2-3	-	-	CASSQDQGTDTQYF	TGCGCCAGCAGCCAAGATCAGGGCACAGATACGCAGTATTTT
TRBV27	TRBJ2-3	-	TRBD2	CASSLIPTSGVADTQYF	TGTGCCAGCAGTTTAATCCCGACTAGCGGGGTTGCAGATACGCAGTATTTT
TRBV15	TRBJ2-5	-	TRBD2	CATSRTSGVGETQYF	TGTGCCACCAGTAGGACTAGCGGGGTGGGAGAGACCCAGTACTTC
TRBV4-3	TRBJ2-5	many	-	CASSQDLRSQETQYF	TGCGCCAGCAGCCAAGATCTCCGCAGCCAAGAGACCCAGTACTTC
TRBV4-1	TRBJ1-2	few	-	CASSQEGPRDGYTF	TGCGCCAGCAGCCAAGAAGGCCCCCGGGACGGCTACACCTTC
TRBV12-3/TRBV12-4	TRBJ2-3	many	-	CASSLWGPSTDTQYF	TGTGCCAGCAGTTTGTGGGGACCTAGCACAGATACGCAGTATTTT
TRBV7-2	TRBJ1-6	-	TRBD1	CASSPAGTVNSPLHF	TGTGCCAGCAGCCCGGCCGGGACAGTGAATTCACCCCTCCACTTT
TRBV6-8	TRBJ2-3	few	-	CASRPSLDSLSTDTQYF	TGTGCCAGCAGACCCTCTCTCGACAGCCTTAGCACAGATACGCAGTATTTT
TRBV6-8	TRBJ2-7	-	-	CANRPGRAHEQYF	TGTGCCAACAGGCCGGGCAGGGCCCACGAGCAGTACTTC
TRBV7-4	TRBJ2-1	few	-	CASSLDTNEQFF	TGTGCCAGCAGTTTAGACACCAATGAGCAGTTCTTC
TRBV4-1	TRBJ1-1	-	-	CASSHVNTEAFF	TGCGCCAGCAGCCACGTTAACACTGAAGCTTTCTTT
TRBV5-5	TRBJ2-1	-	-	CASTPEGTNEQFF	TGTGCCAGCACTCCCGAGGGTACCAATGAGCAGTTCTTC
TRBV24-1	TRBJ1-2	-	-	CATSDFGTAYTF	TGTGCCACCAGTGATTTCGGCACAGCCTACACCTTC
TRBV7-8	TRBJ2-5	few	-	CASSPQGPKLTQYF	TGTGCCAGCAGCCCACAGGGCCCAAAGCTAACCCAGTACTTC
TRBV27	TRBJ1-6	few	TRBD1	CASSLGTGFPLHF	TGTGCCAGCAGTTTGGGGACAGGGTTCCCCCTCCACTTT
TRBV6-2/TRBV6-3	TRBJ2-1	-	TRBD2	CASSTSGGAHEQFF	TGTGCCAGCAGCACTAGCGGGGGGGCCCATGAGCAGTTCTTC
TRBV11-2	TRBJ2-7	-	-	CASSFARDSRYSPYEQYF	TGTGCCAGCAGCTTTGCGCGGGACAGCCGTTACTCTCCCTACGAGCAGTACTTC
TRBV10-3	TRBJ2-3	few	-	CAMGLRGPSTDTQYF	TGTGCCATGGGCCTCCGGGGACCTAGCACAGATACGCAGTATTTT
TRBV6-2/TRBV6-3	TRBJ1-6	-	-	CASAAPSPSPLHF	TGTGCCAGCGCGGCCCCGTCCCCATCACCCCTCCACTTT
TRBV10-3	TRBJ2-1	few	TRBD1	CAIEETRGNEQFF	TGTGCCATCGAAGAGACCAGGGGGAATGAGCAGTTCTTC
TRBV11-2	TRBJ1-4	many	-	CASSLELASHEKLFF	TGTGCCAGCAGCTTAGAATTAGCTTCGCATGAAAAACTGTTTTTT
TRBV6-5	TRBJ2-7	-	TRBD1	CASSYSGTGGDEQYF	TGTGCCAGCAGTTACTCGGGGACAGGAGGGGACGAGCAGTACTTC
TRBV7-8	TRBJ2-2	many	-	CASSEDFFNTGELFF	TGTGCCAGCAGCGAGGACTTTTTTAACACCGGGGAGCTGTTTTTT
TRBV18	TRBJ1-5	-	-	CASSPGQAYSNQPQHF	TGTGCCAGCTCACCAGGGCAGGCTTATAGCAATCAGCCCCAGCATTTT
TRBV7-7	TRBJ2-5	-	-	CASSSEPRSQETQYF	TGTGCTAGCAGCTCAGAGCCAAGGAGTCAAGAGACCCAGTACTTC
TRBV11-2	TRBJ2-5	-	TRBD2	CASSLYEREVETQYF	TGTGCCAGCAGCTTATATGAGCGGGAGGTAGAGACCCAGTACTTC
TRBV11-2	TRBJ2-5	few	-	CASSLTTSPQETQYF	TGTGCCAGCAGCTTAACTACTAGCCCCCAAGAGACCCAGTACTTC
TRBV6-5	TRBJ2-7	-	TRBD2	CASSYSSSGGNEQYF	TGTGCCAGCAGTTACTCGAGTAGCGGGGGCAACGAGCAGTACTTC
TRBV6-1	TRBJ2-7	-	-	CASKEWGVPTYEQYF	TGTGCCAGCAAGGAGTGGGGTGTTCCTACCTACGAGCAGTACTTC
TRBV20-1	TRBJ1-5	few	-	CSARVRAWGDSNQPQHF	TGCAGTGCTAGAGTAAGGGCGTGGGGGGATAGCAATCAGCCCCAGCATTTT
TRBV4-1	TRBJ2-1	few	TRBD2	CASSQRGTSGGASYNEQFF	TGCGCCAGCAGCCAAAGGGGGACTAGCGGGGGGGCGTCCTACAATGAGCAGTTCTTC
TRBV25-1	TRBJ1-4	-	-	CASSVTMNEKLFF	TGTGCCAGCAGTGTTACGATGAATGAAAAACTGTTTTTT
TRBV7-2	TRBJ1-5	few	-	CASSPVGSPELSNQPQHF	TGTGCCAGCAGCCCAGTAGGGTCCCCGGAGCTTAGCAATCAGCCCCAGCATTTT
TRBV6-1	TRBJ1-1	few	-	CASSEVAVNTEAFF	TGTGCCAGCAGTGAAGTTGCGGTGAACACTGAAGCTTTCTTT
TRBV12-5	TRBJ2-7	-	-	CASGFVGEQYF	TGTGCTAGTGGTTTTGTGGGCGAGCAGTACTTC
TRBV9	TRBJ2-1	few	-	CASSGGAGLDEQFF	TGTGCCAGCAGCGGAGGGGCAGGGTTGGATGAGCAGTTCTTC
TRBV6-5	TRBJ1-1	-	-	CATLTGTEAFF	TGTGCCACATTGACGGGGACTGAAGCTTTCTTT
TRBV27	TRBJ1-1	-	-	CASSLSSSLPAFF	TGTGCCAGCAGTTTATCGAGTTCCTTACCTGCTTTCTTT
TRBV7-8	TRBJ2-5	many	TRBD2	CASSLDGGVQETQYF	TGTGCCAGCAGCTTAGACGGGGGGGTCCAAGAGACCCAGTACTTC
TRBV2	TRBJ1-2	-	-	CASKITGQNYGYTF	TGTGCCAGCAAAATAACAGGGCAAAACTATGGCTACACCTTC
TRBV6-8	TRBJ1-1	few	TRBD1	CASRPDREYTEAFF	TGTGCCAGCAGGCCGGACAGGGAGTACACTGAAGCTTTCTTT
TRBV15	TRBJ1-2	-	-	CATSRDLDQLNYGYTF	TGTGCCACCAGCAGAGACTTGGACCAGCTCAACTATGGCTACACCTTC
TRBV4-1	TRBJ1-2	many	TRBD1	CASSPRGRDGYTF	TGCGCCAGCAGCCCCAGGGGGCGCGATGGCTACACCTTC
TRBV11-1	TRBJ1-1	few	-	CASSLASADWEAFF	TGTGCCAGCAGCTTAGCCTCGGCAGATTGGGAGGCTTTCTTT
TRBV29-1	TRBJ1-1	-	TRBD1	CSVPDRGRTEAFF	TGCAGCGTCCCCGACAGGGGGAGGACTGAAGCTTTCTTT
TRBV7-8	TRBJ1-2	many	-	CASSLGAGGYGYTF	TGTGCCAGCAGCTTAGGGGCAGGAGGCTATGGCTACACCTTC
TRBV19	TRBJ2-2	few	TRBD1	CASSGTGGGELFF	TGTGCCAGTAGTGGGACAGGCGGCGGGGAGCTGTTTTTT
TRBV12-5	TRBJ2-5	-	-	CASGGGTESYQETQYF	TGTGCTAGTGGCGGCGGGACAGAGTCGTACCAAGAGACCCAGTACTTC
TRBV7-6	TRBJ1-2	few	TRBD1	CASSPTHPGQGVYTF	TGTGCCAGCAGCCCAACCCACCCGGGACAGGGTGTCTACACCTTC